Listed here are 9 T cell receptor beta chains from one sample, sequenced in a study of T cell repertoires in cytomegalovirus infection. MiXCR, applied by TCRdb to the reads, yields one record per CDR3 protein. The sample lists fewer than 65,000 distinct CDR3 sequences, around 18% occurring once. No antigen has been assigned to these receptors. The source material was CD8+ T cells from cultured PBMCs, sampled from culture after CMV antigen stimulation. All receptors derive from a human donor in good health (CMV status not recorded). Some clones in this sample may be carry-over from other donors' samples.

This clonotype was observed a few times. The chain has TRBV7-8 and TRBJ2-5, with D unresolved. Trimming shortened V by 5 bases and J by 1 base, and 11 bases separated the two germline ends. The CDR3 loop spans 14 amino acids. The V gene's germline CDR1 is SGHVS and CDR2 FQNEAQ. The CDR3 DNA reads TGTGCCAGCAGCATCCACCAGTCCCAAGAGACCCAGTACTTC. Protein sequence: CASSIHQSQETQYF.

This clonotype was counted only a few times. This chain links TRBV12-3 or TRBV12-4 with TRBJ2-7; the D gene is possibly TRBD1 (6 bases). Trimming took off 4 bases at V and 4 bases at J, with 17 bases between the two ends. CDR3 size: 15 residues. CDR3 residues: CASSSPDSTTYEQYF. The CDR3 bases are TGTGCCAGCAGTTCCCCGGACAGTACAACTTACGAGCAGTACTTC.

V and J are TRBV7-8 and TRBJ2-1, with 9 bases fitting TRBD2. The CDR3 has 18 amino acids. Germline lookup yields CDR1 SGHVS and CDR2 FQNEAQ. V shed 1 base and J 7 bases; nucleotides not matched to a gene: 14. CDR3: CASSLGGAGGWTTNEQFF. CDR3 DNA: TGTGCCAGCAGCTTAGGTGGGGCGGGAGGGTGGACGACGAATGAGCAGTTCTTC.

The chain employs TRBV11-1 and TRBJ2-2; no definite D call. CDR1 and CDR2 (germline): SGHAT, FQDESV (reference sequence). CDR3 length: 17 amino acids. Trimming pared 0 bases from V and 0 bases from J, leaving 11 bases between. The CDR3 bases are TGTGCCAGCAGCTTAGCGCCGTGGCAGTCGAACACCGGGGAGCTGTTTTTT. This codes for CASSLAPWQSNTGELFF.

This clonotype occurred a few times. The rearrangement uses TRBV7-8 and TRBJ2-3; weak D call: TRBD2 (7 bases). The CDR3 length is 16 residues. Germline V lookup: CDR1 SGHVS, CDR2 FQNEAQ. The V and J ends lost 4 bases and 2 bases respectively, with 16 bases between them. CDR3: CASSSGPGGLTDTQYF. Written as DNA, the CDR3 is TGTGCCAGCAGCTCCGGCCCCGGGGGGCTCACAGATACGCAGTATTTT. The variable domain in full, with the rest retrieved from reference TRBV7-8 and TRBJ2-3, is GAGVSQSPRYKVAKRGQDVALRCDPISGHVSLFWYQQALGQGPEFLTYFQNEAQLDKSGLPSDRFFAERPEGSVSTLKIQRTQQEDSAVYLCASSSGPGGLTDTQYFGPGTRLTVL.

This clonotype was seen many times. The CDR3 region is CASSLEGLGTDTQYF. CDR3 bases: TGTGCCAGCAGCTTAGAAGGGCTAGGCACAGATACGCAGTATTTT. The gene calls are TRBV7-2 and TRBJ2-3; D uncertain. Per germline, CDR1 SGHTA and CDR2 FQGNSA. Trimming pared 1 base from V and 1 base from J, leaving 9 bases between. This CDR3 region has 15 residues.

This clonotype was observed a handful of times. The V call is TRBV19, the J call TRBJ1-2, with 8 nucleotides matching TRBD1. Germline loops: CDR1 LNHDA, CDR2 SQIVND (reference sequence). V lost 2 bases and J lost 3; bases outside the gene matches: 5. The CDR3 has 15 amino acids. CDR3 in DNA: TGTGCCAGTAGTATACGACAGGGGATCCACTATGGCTACACCTTC. This gives the protein CASSIRQGIHYGYTF.

The sample holds many counts of this clonotype. The CDR3 here is CASSHRLAEYEQYF. CDR3 in DNA: TGTGCCAGCAGCCACAGACTAGCGGAGTACGAGCAGTACTTC. The gene calls are TRBV7-2 and TRBJ2-7; 9 bases line up with TRBD2. The CDR3 has 14 amino acids. Per germline, CDR1 SGHTA and CDR2 FQGNSA. Losses at the gene ends were 5 bases for V and 4 bases for J; bases not matched to a gene: 6.

This clonotype has a count of ten or more. The chain joins TRBV7-2 to TRBJ2-1; 12 bases are shared with TRBD2. The CDR3 runs 15 residues. CDR1 is SGHTA, CDR2 FQGNSA, per germline. With 5 bases clipped from V and 9 bases from J, the junction kept 8 bases outside the gene matches. The CDR3 DNA sequence: TGTGCCAGCAGCCGCGGACTAGCGGGGTGGGGTGAGCAGTTCTTC. Protein: CASSRGLAGWGEQFF.